This TCR beta chain was captured by sequencing in a study of long-term antiretroviral therapy in people with HIV. Points on this clone: Its antigen is unidentified.

Study observations and caveats: HIV repertoires spanned narrower CDR3 length ranges than controls. Blood in the study was drawn between the mid-2000s and the late 2010s, possibly under older ART regimens, which may be less effective than current ones. Information on adherence, resistance and therapy changes was unavailable.

The CDR3 sequence is 13 residues long. Germline assignment: CDR1 ENHRY and CDR2 SYGVKD. Deletions cut 2 bases from V and 2 bases from J, with 6 bases between. Sequencing relied on immunoSEQ assay v3.0, run at survey level. Method: immunoSEQ multiplex PCR; TCRdb's copy keeps in-frame clones and lacks some. The table lists roughly 40,000 clones, more than 70% of them singletons. The material sequenced was unsorted PBMCs, taken 3.1 years after starting antiretroviral therapy. The J gene is TRBJ2-5, the V gene TRBV10-3, with D perhaps matching TRBD2 (6 bases). This sequence originates from a woman between 50 and 59 years old with HIV. CDR3 in DNA: TGTGCCATCAGTGAGGGGGGGCAAGAGACCCAGTACTTC. Protein sequence: CAISEGGQETQYF.